This TCR beta chain was recovered during a study of T cell changes during pregnancy in multiple sclerosis (dated by TCRdb to between 2018 and 2021). Some background on the complete study: The study looked at changes in the T cell repertoire across pregnancy in women with multiple sclerosis.

From a lookup of the germline V gene (reference sequence), CDR1 and CDR2 are LNHDA and SQIVND. Measured from the cysteine to the phenylalanine, the CDR3 is 14 residues long. The retained sequence is limited to the CDR3, 42 bases, with the frame set at the first base. Trimming at the junction amounts to 8 bases on V and 7 bases on J, and the germline ends lie 17 bases apart. About this clone itself: This clone's antigen is unknown. No base quality information exists; no much larger clone differs at one position.

Libraries were prepared through the immunoSEQ multiplex PCR assay. TCRdb carries this immuneACCESS record with in-frame sequences only. Its versions omit some clonotypes, under half of them owing to an unresolved V gene in the studies checked, with the rest unexplained. The sample data list 60,000 to 65,000 clones, and roughly 90% of these were observed just once. The ten largest clones represent around 2.7% of the sample. The sequence links TRBV19 to TRBJ2-2; the best D guess is TRBD2, with 7 bases matching. This TCR came from a female donor in good health, enrolled as a control in a pregnancy study. The sequenced sample was peripheral blood, obtained in the second trimester of pregnancy. The CDR3 region reads CASRPGGEYGELFF. The nucleotide sequence reads TGTGCCAGTCGGCCGGGGGGCGAGTACGGGGAGCTGTTTTTT.